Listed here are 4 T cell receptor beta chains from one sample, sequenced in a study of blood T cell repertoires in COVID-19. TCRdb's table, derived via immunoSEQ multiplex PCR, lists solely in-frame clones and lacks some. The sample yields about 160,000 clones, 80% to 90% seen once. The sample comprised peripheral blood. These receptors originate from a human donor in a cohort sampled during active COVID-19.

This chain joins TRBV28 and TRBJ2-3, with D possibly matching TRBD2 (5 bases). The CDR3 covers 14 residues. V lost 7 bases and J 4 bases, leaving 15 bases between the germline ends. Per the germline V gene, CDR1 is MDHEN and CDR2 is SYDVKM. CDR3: CASTDGVRADTQYF. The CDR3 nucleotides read TGTGCCAGCACGGACGGGGTAAGGGCAGATACGCAGTATTTT.

CDR3 nucleotide sequence: TGTGCCCTCCCACGGGAGGGCCAGACCGGGGAGCTGTTTTTT. Amino acid sequence: CALPREGQTGELFF. The V and J genes are TRBV30 and TRBJ2-2; 8 bases are shared with TRBD2. In germline, CDR1 is GTSNPN, CDR2 SVGIG (reference sequence). CDR3 size: 14 residues. Unmatched junction bases numbered 10, after V lost 8 bases and J lost 5 bases.

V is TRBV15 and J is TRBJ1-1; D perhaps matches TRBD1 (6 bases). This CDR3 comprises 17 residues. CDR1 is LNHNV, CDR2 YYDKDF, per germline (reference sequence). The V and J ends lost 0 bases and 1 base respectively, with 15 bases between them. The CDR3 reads CATSRDSRDTTNTEAFF. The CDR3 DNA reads TGTGCCACCAGCAGAGACAGCCGGGACACAACGAACACTGAAGCTTTCTTT.

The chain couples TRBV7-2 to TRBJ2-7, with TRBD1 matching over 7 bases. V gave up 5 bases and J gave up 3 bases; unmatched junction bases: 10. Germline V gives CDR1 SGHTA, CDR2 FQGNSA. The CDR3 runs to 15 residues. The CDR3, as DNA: TGTGCCAGCAGCAAAAGGGGACAGCAACTCTACGAGCAGTACTTC. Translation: CASSKRGQQLYEQYF.